The rows below give T cell receptor beta chains drawn from one sample of a study of shared clonotypes between healthy human individuals. Using immunoSEQ multiplex PCR, the repertoire was profiled, and TCRdb retains in-frame clones only, with some absent. The table records roughly 550,000 clones, about 95% of them present only once. The sample comprised naive CD8+ T cells sorted from blood. These TCRs come from a woman aged 25 to 39 in good health. Each CDR3 is given with its conserved first and last residue. The D gene is left open where the match is weak. A clone size is listed for some rows: how often the clone was seen (once, few, many), or a class if it is expanded.

abundance	d_gene	v_gene	j_gene	len	CDR3nt	CDR3aa
-	-	TRBV19	TRBJ2-3	16	TGTGCCAGTAGTACCGGGCTAGGCTCCAGCACAGATACGCAGTATTTT	CASSTGLGSSTDTQYF
-	-	TRBV6-1	TRBJ1-4	14	TGTGCCAGCAGTGATTTCACAGAAAAAGAAAAACTGTTTTTT	CASSDFTEKEKLFF
-	TRBD2	TRBV13	TRBJ2-1	15	TGTGCCAGCAGCCCAGGAGGCGGGAGGTTCAATGAGCAGTTCTTC	CASSPGGGRFNEQFF
once	-	TRBV28	TRBJ2-1	14	TGTGCCAGCAGTTACCAGGGACGATACAATGAGCAGTTCTTC	CASSYQGRYNEQFF
-	-	TRBV5-6	TRBJ1-5	15	TGTGCCAGCAGCTTAGGCAGGCTCGGAGACCAGCCCCAGCATTTT	CASSLGRLGDQPQHF
-	TRBD1	TRBV2	TRBJ1-3	15	TGTGCCAGCAGGACCGGGACAGGGGCTGGAAACACCATATATTTT	CASRTGTGAGNTIYF
once	TRBD1	TRBV6-5	TRBJ2-7	15	TGTGCCAGCAGTTACTCGAGGGACAGGGCCTACGAGCAGTACTTC	CASSYSRDRAYEQYF
-	TRBD1	TRBV27	TRBJ1-3	15	TGTGCCAGCAGTTTGGACAGGGACTCTGGAAACACCATATATTTT	CASSLDRDSGNTIYF
-	-	TRBV27	TRBJ2-7	14	TGTGCCAGCAGTCCCCAGCGGAGAGGCTACGAGCAGTACTTC	CASSPQRRGYEQYF
-	-	TRBV10-2	TRBJ2-7	11	TGCGCCAGCAGTGAGGGCGGAGAGCAGTACTTC	CASSEGGEQYF
-	-	TRBV27	TRBJ2-3	16	TGTGCCAGCAGTTTATCGGGAGCGGTTCCCACAGATACGCAGTATTTT	CASSLSGAVPTDTQYF
-	-	TRBV21-1	TRBJ1-5	13	TGTGCCAGCAGCAAAGCGGCCGATTGGCCCCAGCATTTT	CASSKAADWPQHF
-	-	TRBV27	TRBJ1-1	15	TGTGCCAGCAGTCCCCTAGGGGGTCCGAACACTGAAGCTTTCTTT	CASSPLGGPNTEAFF
-	TRBD1	TRBV5-6	TRBJ2-7	18	TGTGCCAGCAGCTTTCACCCCGGACAGGGGGAGAACCCCTACGAGCAGTACTTC	CASSFHPGQGENPYEQYF
-	TRBD1	TRBV23-1	TRBJ2-7	15	TGCGCCAGCAGTCAAAGGGCAGGACAGGGCTACGAGCAGTACTTC	CASSQRAGQGYEQYF
-	-	TRBV5-1	TRBJ2-3	14	TGCGCCAGCAGCTTGTCGCGGTACACAGATACGCAGTATTTT	CASSLSRYTDTQYF
-	TRBD1	TRBV27	TRBJ2-7	17	TGTGCCAGCAGTCCATTAACTCCGACAGGGGGCTCGTACGAGCAGTACTTC	CASSPLTPTGGSYEQYF
-	TRBD2	TRBV29-1	TRBJ2-7	14	TGCAGCGTTGAAGTGGTGCGGGAGGGTTACGAGCAGTACTTC	CSVEVVREGYEQYF
-	-	TRBV13	TRBJ2-7	14	TGTGCCAGCAGCATCGGCCCTACCTCCTACGAGCAGTACTTC	CASSIGPTSYEQYF
-	TRBD1	TRBV30	TRBJ2-7	16	TGTGCCTGGGCCTCTTCGGGGACAGGGGACAAGTACGAGCAGTACTTC	CAWASSGTGDKYEQYF
-	-	TRBV28	TRBJ2-4	14	TGTGCCAGCATCGGGGGAATAGCCAAAAACATTCAGTACTTC	CASIGGIAKNIQYF
-	-	TRBV19	TRBJ2-7	14	TGTGCCAGTAGTGCTTCGGGACACACCTACGAGCAGTACTTC	CASSASGHTYEQYF
-	-	TRBV12-5	TRBJ2-1	15	TGTGCTAGTGGTTTGTGGCCGAGCTCCTACAATGAGCAGTTCTTC	CASGLWPSSYNEQFF
-	TRBD2	TRBV5-4	TRBJ2-7	18	TGTGCCAGCAGCTTGGTGAGCTTGGCGGCGGGAGGGCAAAGCGAGCAGTACTTC	CASSLVSLAAGGQSEQYF
-	TRBD2	TRBV13	TRBJ2-1	14	TGTGCCAGCAGCTTCGGTAGCGGGAAGGGTGAGCAGTTCTTC	CASSFGSGKGEQFF
-	-	TRBV28	TRBJ1-5	14	TGTGCCAGCAGTAAAGTATATAGCAATCAGCCCCAGCATTTT	CASSKVYSNQPQHF
-	TRBD2	TRBV11-2	TRBJ2-7	16	TGTGCCAGCAGCGCACGGACTAGCGGGAGGTCCGACGAGCAGTACTTC	CASSARTSGRSDEQYF
-	TRBD2	TRBV7-9	TRBJ2-4	17	TGTGCCAGCAGCTCGGGACTAGCGGGGTGGGCCAAAAACATTCAGTACTTC	CASSSGLAGWAKNIQYF
-	TRBD2	TRBV6-1	TRBJ2-2	18	TGTGCCAGCAGTGGTGTATCCGGGACTAGCGGCGTCATTGGGGAGCTGTTTTTT	CASSGVSGTSGVIGELFF
-	-	TRBV30	TRBJ1-2	12	TGTGCCTGGCTCGGGACATCATATGGCTACACCTTC	CAWLGTSYGYTF
-	-	TRBV9	TRBJ1-2	13	TGTGCCAGCAGCACCGACAGTAACTATGGCTACACCTTC	CASSTDSNYGYTF
-	-	TRBV28	TRBJ2-5	14	TGTGCCAGCAGTTTAGCGGGATTTGGAGAGACCCAGTACTTC	CASSLAGFGETQYF
-	TRBD2	TRBV19	TRBJ2-1	14	TGTGCCAGTAGTAGCGGGAGGATGGCCAATGAGCAGTTCTTC	CASSSGRMANEQFF
-	-	TRBV29-1	TRBJ2-7	12	TGCAGCGTCGATAGGGGGGCCAACGAGCAGTACTTC	CSVDRGANEQYF
-	-	TRBV9	TRBJ1-5	14	TGTGCCAGCAGCGTATTTGATGGGGATCAGCCCCAGCATTTT	CASSVFDGDQPQHF
-	TRBD1	TRBV27	TRBJ1-5	13	TGTGCCAGTCGTCCACAGGGGAATCAGCCCCAGCATTTT	CASRPQGNQPQHF
-	-	TRBV14	TRBJ2-7	12	TGTGCCAGCAGCCTACAGACATACGAGCAGTACTTC	CASSLQTYEQYF
-	-	TRBV7-2	TRBJ2-5	15	TGTGCCAGCAGCTATCCCCCTAGAGATCAAGAGACCCAGTACTTC	CASSYPPRDQETQYF
-	-	TRBV10-3	TRBJ1-1	14	TGTGCCATCAGTGACCCACCAAGGTATACTGAAGCTTTCTTT	CAISDPPRYTEAFF
once	-	TRBV28	TRBJ2-1	15	TGTGCCAGCGGGAGTGGGATCGAGACTAACAATGAGCAGTTCTTC	CASGSGIETNNEQFF
-	-	TRBV7-9	TRBJ1-1	11	TGTGCCAGCACGCTTGGCACTGAAGCTTTCTTT	CASTLGTEAFF
-	-	TRBV6-5	TRBJ2-1	13	TGTGCCAGCACAGGCGGGACAGACAATGAGCAGTTCTTC	CASTGGTDNEQFF
once	-	TRBV9	TRBJ2-2	15	TGTGCCAGCAGCGTAGGGGAGTTAGCAATCGGGGAGCTGTTTTTT	CASSVGELAIGELFF
-	TRBD2	TRBV9	TRBJ2-3	15	TGTGCCAGCAGCGTAGGAGCGGGGATAGGAGATACGCAGTATTTT	CASSVGAGIGDTQYF
-	-	TRBV28	TRBJ1-5	12	TGTGCCAGCAGTTTAGATCATCAGCCCCAGCATTTT	CASSLDHQPQHF
-	-	TRBV5-8	TRBJ1-5	14	TGTGCCAGCAGCCGGTTTGTTAGCAATCAGCCCCAGCATTTT	CASSRFVSNQPQHF
-	TRBD1	TRBV10-1	TRBJ1-3	16	TGCGCCACCTCACCGGGACAGGGAGGCATCGGAAACACCATATATTTT	CATSPGQGGIGNTIYF
-	-	TRBV27	TRBJ2-7	11	TGTGCCAGCACCCTGGGGGGCGAGCAGTACTTC	CASTLGGEQYF
-	-	TRBV29-1	TRBJ1-1	14	TGCAGCGTTGATGGTTTAGGGGGGAACACTGAAGCTTTCTTT	CSVDGLGGNTEAFF
-	-	TRBV2	TRBJ2-3	15	TGTGCTACAGGAGCGGGCGTCACTAGCACAGATACGCAGTATTTT	CATGAGVTSTDTQYF
-	-	TRBV5-6	TRBJ1-2	16	TGTGCCAGCAGCTTGGAGGAGGCAGGGGTAGGGCGAGGCTACACCTTC	CASSLEEAGVGRGYTF
-	TRBD2	TRBV2	TRBJ2-7	16	TGTGCCAGCACTATACTGACTAGCGAAAGCTCCTACGAGCAGTACTTC	CASTILTSESSYEQYF
-	-	TRBV14	TRBJ2-5	16	TGTGCCAGCAGCGAAATTGGGGTGGAAGGGGGACGAGAGCAGTACTTC	CASSEIGVEGGREQYF
-	TRBD2	TRBV2	TRBJ2-5	14	TGTGCCAGCGCTAGGTCTAGCGGACAAGAGACCCAGTACTTC	CASARSSGQETQYF
-	-	TRBV5-1	TRBJ2-3	15	TGCGCCAGCAGCCCCCGGGACCCCAACACAGATACGCAGTATTTT	CASSPRDPNTDTQYF
-	TRBD2	TRBV4-1	TRBJ2-7	14	TGCGCCAGCAGCCTCGGACTAGCGGGCTACGAGCAGTACTTC	CASSLGLAGYEQYF
-	TRBD1	TRBV5-6	TRBJ1-2	14	TGTGCCAGCAGCTGGGACAGGGGATGGAGTGGCTACACCTTC	CASSWDRGWSGYTF
-	-	TRBV9	TRBJ2-7	15	TGTGCCAGCAGCGCCTCAGGGGCCGGGACCTACGAGCAGTACTTC	CASSASGAGTYEQYF